Shown below are 11 T cell receptor beta chains from a single sample sequenced in a study of shared clonotypes between healthy human individuals. Clones were read by immunoSEQ multiplex PCR, and TCRdb kept only the in-frame ones, dropping some. The sample holds some 2,000,000 clones, 90% to 97% seen once. Sequences were obtained from naive CD4+ T cells sorted from blood. Subset described: CD45RA+ positively selected. All receptors come from a man aged 18 to 29 in good health.

The V gene is TRBV10-3, the J gene TRBJ2-5; D is undetermined. Per the germline V gene, CDR1 is ENHRY and CDR2 is SYGVKD. This CDR3 has 17 residues. V was cut by 0 bases and J by 5 bases, with 19 bases left in between. The DNA of the CDR3 is TGTGCCATCAGTGAGTCACTCCTCCCCCGCACCTCGGAGACCCAGTACTTC. Protein: CAISESLLPRTSETQYF.

This sequence joins TRBV7-3 and TRBJ2-3; D gene ambiguous. Trimming stripped 5 bases from V and 2 bases from J, with 5 bases between. The CDR3 has 12 residues. Germline V CDR1 and CDR2: SGHTA, FQGTGA. CDR3 amino acids: CASSPTTDTQYF. CDR3 sequence (DNA): TGTGCCAGCAGCCCGACCACAGATACGCAGTATTTT.

The V gene is TRBV18, the J gene TRBJ2-3; a possible D gene is TRBD2 (6 bases). This CDR3 comprises 15 residues. Germline V gene lookup returns CDR1 KGHSH and CDR2 LQKENI. V shed 5 bases and J shed 5 bases, with 17 bases lying between them. DNA of the CDR3: TGTGCCAGCTCATCACGTACACGGGGAGGAGATACGCAGTATTTT. Residues: CASSSRTRGGDTQYF.

V and J are TRBV6-6 and TRBJ1-2; 8 bases align to TRBD1. Germline V lookup: CDR1 MNHNY, CDR2 SVGAGI (reference sequence). The CDR3 is made up of 16 amino acids. Trimming cost V 2 bases and J 7 bases; bases outside gene matches: 12. This CDR3 reads CASSYSPLDRGGGYTF. CDR3 DNA: TGTGCCAGCAGTTACAGCCCACTTGACAGGGGTGGTGGCTACACCTTC.

The chain uses TRBV7-8 and TRBJ2-1, with 10 bases lining up with TRBD2. Looked up from germline, CDR1 is SGHVS and CDR2 is FQNEAQ. The CDR3 spans 16 residues. V lost 2 bases, J lost 7 bases, and 8 bases stayed unmatched. DNA for the CDR3: TGTGCCAGCAGCTTAACAAGCGGGGGGGCCTGGAATGAGCAGTTCTTC. As protein: CASSLTSGGAWNEQFF.

The chain couples TRBV7-2 to TRBJ1-1; 9 nucleotides agree with TRBD1. The germline V gene encodes CDR1 SGHTA and CDR2 FQGNSA. V was clipped by 4 bases and J by 9 bases; unmatched bases: 9. This CDR3 is built from 14 residues. CDR3 in DNA: TGTGCCAGCAGCTGGGGACAGGGTGGTTCAAAAGCTTTCTTT. Amino acids: CASSWGQGGSKAFF.

The chain carries TRBV6-5 and TRBJ1-6, with D possibly matching TRBD1 (5 bases). The length of the CDR3 is 14 residues. Trimming shortened V by 7 bases and J by 8 bases, and 15 bases separated the two germline ends. The germline V gene encodes CDR1 MNHEY and CDR2 SVGAGI. CDR3: CASTSIVGDSPLHF. Written as DNA, the CDR3 is TGTGCCAGCACGTCTATTGTGGGGGATTCACCCCTCCACTTT.

V and J are TRBV30 and TRBJ2-1; 7 bases match TRBD2. With V trimmed by 3 bases and J by 7 bases, 27 bases remained unmatched. This CDR3 has 20 amino acids. Germline CDR1 and CDR2: GTSNPN and SVGIG (reference sequence). CDR3 coding DNA: TGTGCCTGGAGACTAGGAGGGGTCGGGGCAACCCGCGGGAGAAGAAATGAGCAGTTCTTC. Its translation: CAWRLGGVGATRGRRNEQFF.

The chain links TRBV30 to TRBJ1-3; D is ambiguous. This CDR3 is built from 15 residues. The ends were cut back, 2 bases at V and 4 bases at J, with 15 bases in the middle. Germline CDR1 GTSNPN, CDR2 SVGIG (reference sequence). The CDR3, as DNA: TGTGCCTGGAGTAGAAGACTGGGAGACGGAAACACCATATATTTT. Amino acids: CAWSRRLGDGNTIYF.

CDR3 amino acids: CASSLGDQNTEAFF. The CDR3 DNA follows: TGCGCCAGCAGCTTGGGGGATCAGAACACTGAAGCTTTCTTT. The chain is built from TRBV5-1 and TRBJ1-1; unclear D gene. V was trimmed by 0 bases and J by 1 base, leaving 7 bases between them. This CDR3 is 14 amino acids long. The germline V gene encodes CDR1 SGHRS and CDR2 YFSETQ.

The CDR3 coding sequence is TGTGCCAGCAGTCAAAACAGGGCAACTAATGAAAAACTGTTTTTT. Translation gives CASSQNRATNEKLFF. The chain combines TRBV5-4 with TRBJ1-4, with a possible D match to TRBD1 (6 bases). Per germline, CDR1 SGHNT and CDR2 YYREEE (reference sequence). V gave up 5 bases and J gave up 0 bases, with 11 bases separating them. The CDR3 spans 15 residues.